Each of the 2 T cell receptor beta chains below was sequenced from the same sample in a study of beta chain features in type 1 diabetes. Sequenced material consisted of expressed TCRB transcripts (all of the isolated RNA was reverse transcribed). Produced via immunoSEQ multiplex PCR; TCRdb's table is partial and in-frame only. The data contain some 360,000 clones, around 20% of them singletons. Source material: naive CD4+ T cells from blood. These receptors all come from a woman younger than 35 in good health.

The CDR3 is CAWSVDNSNQPQHF. CDR3 nucleotides: TGTGCCTGGAGTGTGGACAATAGCAATCAGCCCCAGCATTTT. J is TRBJ1-5 and V is TRBV30; weak D call: TRBD1 (5 bases). Trimming cost V 0 bases and J 0 bases, with 6 bases left between them. Per germline, CDR1 GTSNPN and CDR2 SVGIG (reference sequence). The CDR3 totals 14 residues.

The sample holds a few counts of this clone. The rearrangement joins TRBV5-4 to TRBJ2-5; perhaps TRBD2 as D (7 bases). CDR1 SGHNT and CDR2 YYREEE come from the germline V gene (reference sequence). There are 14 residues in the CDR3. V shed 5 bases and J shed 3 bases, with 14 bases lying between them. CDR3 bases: TGTGCCAGCAGTCCGGGGGGCGTGGAAGAGACCCAGTACTTC. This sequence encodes CASSPGGVEETQYF. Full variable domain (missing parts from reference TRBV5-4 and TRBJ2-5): ETGVTQSPTHLIKTRGQQVTLRCSSQSGHNTVSWYQQALGQGPQFIFQYYREEENGRGNFPPRFSGLQFPNYSSELNVNALELDDSALYLCASSPGGVEETQYFGPGTRLLVL.